The following is a TCR beta chain sequence with its context. Its antigen is not identified. This CDR3 spans 16 amino acids. V shed 2 bases, J shed 2 bases, and the junction held 5 bases outside the gene matches. The germline CDR1 and CDR2 sequences are LNHNV and YYDKDF (reference sequence). This record belongs to a study of cytomegalovirus exposure and HLA in healthy donors. TCRdb's table, derived via immunoSEQ multiplex PCR, lists solely in-frame clones and lacks some. The data contain 100,000 to 120,000 clones, 88% of them singletons. Points from the study as a whole: Confirmation in vitro established that a few CMV-associated chains were specific for CMV antigens. Accounts indicate the classifier identified cytomegalovirus status with strong specificity and sensitivity. Listed as cytomegalovirus-associated were 150 to 200 TCR beta chains.

The J gene is TRBJ1-4, the V gene TRBV15; 7 bases line up with TRBD1. This clonotype was sampled from a woman aged 25-40 years in good health and CMV-seropositive. Material: PBMCs. The CDR3 reads CATSRLPGQTNEKLFF. Written as DNA, the CDR3 is TGTGCCACCAGCAGACTGCCGGGACAGACTAATGAAAAACTGTTTTTT.